The rows below give T cell receptor beta chains drawn from one sample of a study of PD-1 blockade in mismatch repair-deficient tumors. Sequencing used immunoSEQ multiplex PCR; TCRdb keeps in-frame clones, though not all of them. The sample has 15,000 to 25,000 clones, approximately 80% seen once; the top ten hold about 1.5%. Sequencing was performed on PBMCs, taken 52 weeks after starting pembrolizumab. All receptors derive from an adult with mismatch repair-deficient cancer. Both conserved end residues are part of each CDR3. The D gene is left open where the match is weak. The size entry is marked missing in some rows and otherwise reads once, few, many or a size class.

CDR3 protein	CDR3 DNA	J gene	V gene	D gene	clone size
CATSRDRLGGELAGANEQYF	TGTGCCACCAGCAGAGATCGGCTTGGGGGAGAACTAGCGGGAGCCAACGAGCAGTACTTC	TRBJ2-7	TRBV15	TRBD2	few
CAMSGDSPYGYTF	TGTGCCATGTCAGGGGACAGCCCCTATGGCTACACCTTC	TRBJ1-2	TRBV6-1	TRBD1	-
CASSLRSDQPQHF	TGCGCCAGCAGCTTGCGGTCGGATCAGCCCCAGCATTTT	TRBJ1-5	TRBV5-1	-	-
CASSDPAPSSYNEQFF	TGTGCCAGCAGTGACCCAGCGCCGAGCTCCTACAATGAGCAGTTCTTC	TRBJ2-1	TRBV2	-	-
CASSLVGQGLTEAFF	TGTGCCAGCAGCTTAGTAGGACAGGGGCTCACTGAAGCTTTCTTT	TRBJ1-1	TRBV11-2	TRBD1	once
CASSLSGSLGQYF	TGTGCCAGCAGCTTAAGCGGGAGTCTGGGGCAGTACTTC	TRBJ2-7	TRBV6-5	TRBD2	-
CASSLRGPYEQYF	TGTGCCAGTAGTCTCCGCGGTCCCTACGAGCAGTACTTC	TRBJ2-7	TRBV19	-	-
CASSSRTRNEQFF	TGTGCCAGCAGCTCAAGGACTAGAAATGAGCAGTTCTTC	TRBJ2-1	TRBV7-9	TRBD2	-
CASSLDGGTTEAFF	TGCGCCAGCAGCTTGGATGGGGGGACCACTGAAGCTTTCTTT	TRBJ1-1	TRBV5-1	-	-
CASSSGAYNEKLFF	TGTGCCAGCAGTTCAGGGGCTTACAATGAAAAACTGTTTTTT	TRBJ1-4	TRBV28	-	-
CASSAVYGYTF	TGTGCCAGCAGCGCCGTCTATGGCTACACCTTC	TRBJ1-2	TRBV9	-	-
CAISESSTASTDTQYF	TGTGCCATCAGTGAGTCCTCGACAGCTAGCACAGATACGCAGTATTTT	TRBJ2-3	TRBV10-3	-	once
CASSYSNRGLTEAFF	TGTGCCAGCAGTTACTCGAACAGGGGGCTTACTGAAGCTTTCTTT	TRBJ1-1	TRBV6-5	TRBD1	-
CASSVAKGQGLTHTGELFF	TGTGCCAGCAGCGTAGCTAAGGGACAGGGGCTAACCCACACCGGGGAGCTGTTTTTT	TRBJ2-2	TRBV9	TRBD1	-
CASSRDRVGELFF	TGCGCCAGCAGCCGGGACAGGGTCGGGGAGCTGTTTTTT	TRBJ2-2	TRBV10-1	TRBD1	-
CASSLWSSNQPQHF	TGTGCCAGCAGCTTATGGAGTAGCAATCAGCCCCAGCATTTT	TRBJ1-5	TRBV5-6	-	-
CATSRMGAYEQYF	TGTGCCACCAGCAGAATGGGGGCTTACGAGCAGTACTTC	TRBJ2-7	TRBV15	-	-
CASRAGTSGSGGYNEQFF	TGTGCCAGTCGAGCCGGGACTAGCGGGAGCGGTGGGTACAATGAGCAGTTCTTC	TRBJ2-1	TRBV27	TRBD2	once
CAWSVKYLRTSGSERYYEQYF	TGTGCCTGGAGTGTTAAGTACCTCAGGACTAGCGGGAGTGAACGATACTACGAGCAGTACTTC	TRBJ2-7	TRBV30	TRBD2	-
CASSSGLAGYNEQFF	TGTGCCAGCAGCTCGGGGCTAGCGGGTTACAATGAGCAGTTCTTC	TRBJ2-1	TRBV7-3	TRBD2	-
CASSLAAGGNHNEQFF	TGTGCCAGCAGCTTAGCTGCGGGAGGGAACCACAATGAGCAGTTCTTC	TRBJ2-1	TRBV7-9	TRBD2	-
CASSYSTRGNGGYTF	TGTGCCAGCAGTTACTCGACCCGGGGGAACGGTGGCTACACCTTC	TRBJ1-2	TRBV6-5	-	-
CASSLVGQGAVTNEKLFF	TGCGCCAGCAGCTTGGTGGGACAGGGGGCAGTCACTAATGAAAAACTGTTTTTT	TRBJ1-4	TRBV5-1	TRBD1	-
CASSSLYSNQPQHF	TGTGCCAGCAGCTCACTGTATAGCAATCAGCCCCAGCATTTT	TRBJ1-5	TRBV7-8	-	-
CASSSGFFGGQPQHF	TGTGCCAGCAGTTCGGGTTTTTTCGGGGGTCAGCCCCAGCATTTT	TRBJ1-5	TRBV28	-	-
CASSSGLAGETDTQYF	TGTGCCAGCAGCTCAGGACTAGCGGGAGAAACAGATACGCAGTATTTT	TRBJ2-3	TRBV11-3	TRBD2	-
CASSSRPYRVVYNEQFF	TGTGCCAGCAGCTCGAGGCCCTACCGGGTCGTCTACAATGAGCAGTTCTTC	TRBJ2-1	TRBV7-3	-	-
CATSRLGVGGGPEEQYF	TGTGCCACCAGCAGATTAGGAGTGGGGGGGGGTCCGGAAGAGCAGTACTTC	TRBJ2-7	TRBV15	TRBD2	-
CASSPTSGSHNEQFF	TGTGCCAGCTCACCGACTAGCGGGAGTCACAATGAGCAGTTCTTC	TRBJ2-1	TRBV18	TRBD2	once